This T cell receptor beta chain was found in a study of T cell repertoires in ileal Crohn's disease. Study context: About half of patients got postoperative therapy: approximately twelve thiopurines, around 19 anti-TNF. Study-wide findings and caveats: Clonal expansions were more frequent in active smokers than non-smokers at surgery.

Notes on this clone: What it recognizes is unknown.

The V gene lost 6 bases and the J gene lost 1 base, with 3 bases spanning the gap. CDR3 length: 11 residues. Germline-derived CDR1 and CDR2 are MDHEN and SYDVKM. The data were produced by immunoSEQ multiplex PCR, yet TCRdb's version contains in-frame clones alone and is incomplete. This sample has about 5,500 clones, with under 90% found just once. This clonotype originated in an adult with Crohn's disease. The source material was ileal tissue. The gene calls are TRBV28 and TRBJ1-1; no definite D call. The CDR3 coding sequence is TGTGCCAGCAGAGCGAACACTGAAGCTTTCTTT. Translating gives CASRANTEAFF.